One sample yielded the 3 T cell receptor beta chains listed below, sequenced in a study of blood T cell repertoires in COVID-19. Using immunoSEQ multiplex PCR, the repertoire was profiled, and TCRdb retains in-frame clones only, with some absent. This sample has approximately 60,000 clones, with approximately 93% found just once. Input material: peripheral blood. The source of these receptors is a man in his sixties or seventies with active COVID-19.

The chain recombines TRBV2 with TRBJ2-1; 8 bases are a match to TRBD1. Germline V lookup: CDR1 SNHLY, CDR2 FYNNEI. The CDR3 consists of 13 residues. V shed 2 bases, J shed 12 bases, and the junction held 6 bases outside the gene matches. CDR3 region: CASSEITGGGQFF. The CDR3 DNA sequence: TGTGCCAGCAGTGAAATTACAGGGGGTGGGCAGTTCTTC.

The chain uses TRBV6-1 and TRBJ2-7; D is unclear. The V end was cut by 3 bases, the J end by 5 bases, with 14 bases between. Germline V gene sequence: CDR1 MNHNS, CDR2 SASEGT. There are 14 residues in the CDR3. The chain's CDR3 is CASSDMGILNEQYF. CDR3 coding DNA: TGTGCCAGCAGTGATATGGGCATACTGAACGAGCAGTACTTC.

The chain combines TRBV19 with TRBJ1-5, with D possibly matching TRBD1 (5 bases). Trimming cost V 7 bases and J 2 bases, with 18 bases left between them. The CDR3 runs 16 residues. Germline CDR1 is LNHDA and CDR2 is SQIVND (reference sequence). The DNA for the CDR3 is TGTGCCAGTATTTCGGACGGGACGGGAGGCAATCAGCCCCAGCATTTT. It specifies CASISDGTGGNQPQHF.